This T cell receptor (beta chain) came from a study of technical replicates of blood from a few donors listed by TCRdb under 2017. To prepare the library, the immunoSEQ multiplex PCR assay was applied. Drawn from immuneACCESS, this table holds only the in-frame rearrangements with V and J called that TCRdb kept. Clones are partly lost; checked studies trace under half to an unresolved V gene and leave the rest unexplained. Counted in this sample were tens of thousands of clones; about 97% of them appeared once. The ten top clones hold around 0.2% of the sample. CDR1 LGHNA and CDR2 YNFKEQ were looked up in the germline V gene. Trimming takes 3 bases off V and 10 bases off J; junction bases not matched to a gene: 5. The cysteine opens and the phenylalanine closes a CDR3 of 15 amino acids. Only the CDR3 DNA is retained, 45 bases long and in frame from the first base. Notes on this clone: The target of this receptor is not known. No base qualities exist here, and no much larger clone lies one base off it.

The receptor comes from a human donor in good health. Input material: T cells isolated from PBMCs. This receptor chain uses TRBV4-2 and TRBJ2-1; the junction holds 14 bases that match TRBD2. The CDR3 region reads CASSQLGLAGEEQFF. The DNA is TGTGCCAGCAGCCAGCTGGGACTAGCGGGAGAGGAGCAGTTCTTC.